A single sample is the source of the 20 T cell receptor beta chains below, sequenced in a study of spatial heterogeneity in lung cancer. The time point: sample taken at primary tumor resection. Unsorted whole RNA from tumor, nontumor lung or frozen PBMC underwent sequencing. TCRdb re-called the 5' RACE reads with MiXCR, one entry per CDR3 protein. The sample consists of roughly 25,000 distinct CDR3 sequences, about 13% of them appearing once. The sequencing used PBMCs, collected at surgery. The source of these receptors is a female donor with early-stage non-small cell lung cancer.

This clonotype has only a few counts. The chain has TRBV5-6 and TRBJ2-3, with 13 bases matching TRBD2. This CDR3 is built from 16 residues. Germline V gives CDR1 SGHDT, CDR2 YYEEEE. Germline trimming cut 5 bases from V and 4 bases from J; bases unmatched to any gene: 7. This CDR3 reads CASRDGGLAGADTQYF. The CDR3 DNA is TGTGCCAGCAGGGACGGAGGACTAGCGGGAGCAGATACGCAGTATTTT.

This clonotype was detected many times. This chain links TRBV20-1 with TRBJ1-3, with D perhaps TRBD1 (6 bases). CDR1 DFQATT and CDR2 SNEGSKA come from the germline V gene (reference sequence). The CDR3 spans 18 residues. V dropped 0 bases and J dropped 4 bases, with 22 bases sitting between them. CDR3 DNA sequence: TGCAGTGCTAGAGAGTCGGGACAACTCGGCGGGCACGGAAACACCATATATTTT. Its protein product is CSARESGQLGGHGNTIYF.

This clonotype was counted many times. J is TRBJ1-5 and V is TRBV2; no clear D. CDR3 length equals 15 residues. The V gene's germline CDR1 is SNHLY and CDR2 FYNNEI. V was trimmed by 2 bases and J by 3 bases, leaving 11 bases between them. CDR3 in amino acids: CASSEIATDNQPQHF. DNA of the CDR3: TGTGCCAGCAGTGAAATCGCCACAGACAATCAGCCCCAGCATTTT.

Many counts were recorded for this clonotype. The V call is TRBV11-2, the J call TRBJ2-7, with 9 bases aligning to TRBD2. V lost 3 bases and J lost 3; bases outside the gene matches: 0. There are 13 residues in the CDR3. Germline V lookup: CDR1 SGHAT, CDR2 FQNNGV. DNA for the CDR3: TGTGCCAGCAGCTTTAGCGGGAGCTACGAGCAGTACTTC. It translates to CASSFSGSYEQYF.

The CDR3 DNA reads TGTGCCAGCAGCTTAGTGAGCGGGAGGCCTCTATACGAGCAGTACTTC. This encodes CASSLVSGRPLYEQYF. The chain is built from TRBV11-2 and TRBJ2-7; TRBD2 matches 9 bases. This CDR3 is built from 16 residues. Germline CDR1 and CDR2: SGHAT and FQNNGV. The V segment lost 1 base and the J segment 4 bases; nucleotides outside the gene matches: 8.

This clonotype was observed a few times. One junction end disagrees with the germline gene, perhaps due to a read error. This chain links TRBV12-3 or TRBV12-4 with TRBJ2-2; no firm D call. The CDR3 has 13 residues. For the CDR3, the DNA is TGTGCCAGCCGTTTGTTGTACACCGGGGAGCTGTTTTTT. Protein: CASRLLYTGELFF.

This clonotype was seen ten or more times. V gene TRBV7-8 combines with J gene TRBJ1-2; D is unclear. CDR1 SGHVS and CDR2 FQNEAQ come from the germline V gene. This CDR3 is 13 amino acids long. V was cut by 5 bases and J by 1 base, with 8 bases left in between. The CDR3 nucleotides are TGTGCCAGCAGCCGAGGTCTTAACTATGGCTACACCTTC. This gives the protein CASSRGLNYGYTF.

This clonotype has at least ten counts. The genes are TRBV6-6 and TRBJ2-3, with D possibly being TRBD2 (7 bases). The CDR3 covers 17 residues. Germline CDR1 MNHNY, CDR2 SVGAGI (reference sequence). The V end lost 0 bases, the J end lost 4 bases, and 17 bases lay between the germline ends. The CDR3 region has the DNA TGTGCCAGCAGTTACTCAATGAGGGAGGGGGTGGCAGATACGCAGTATTTT. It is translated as CASSYSMREGVADTQYF.

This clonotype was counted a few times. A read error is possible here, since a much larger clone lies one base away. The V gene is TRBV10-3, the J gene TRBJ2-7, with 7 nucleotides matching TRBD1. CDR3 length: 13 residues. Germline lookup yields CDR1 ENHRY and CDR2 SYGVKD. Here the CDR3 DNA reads TGTACCATCTCGACAGGGCCTGACTACGAGCAGTACTTC. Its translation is CTISTGPDYEQYF.

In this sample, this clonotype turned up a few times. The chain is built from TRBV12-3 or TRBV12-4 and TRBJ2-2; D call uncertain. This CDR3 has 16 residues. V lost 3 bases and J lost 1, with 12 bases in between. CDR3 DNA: TGTGCCAGCAGTTTCTCTCCACGACAGAACACCGGGGAGCTGTTTTTT. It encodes CASSFSPRQNTGELFF.

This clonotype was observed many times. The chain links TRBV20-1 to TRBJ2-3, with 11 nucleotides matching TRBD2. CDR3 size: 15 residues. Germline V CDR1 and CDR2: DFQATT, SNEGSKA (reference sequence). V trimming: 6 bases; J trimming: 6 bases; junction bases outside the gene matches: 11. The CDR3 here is CSANLAGGVGDTQYF. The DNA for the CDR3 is TGCAGTGCAAACCTAGCGGGAGGAGTGGGGGATACGCAGTATTTT.

In DNA, the CDR3 is TGTGCCAGCAGCTTAGGGGCAGGGGCTAGCGAGCAGTACTTC. Its translation is CASSLGAGASEQYF. This chain connects TRBV13 to TRBJ2-7, with a possible D match to TRBD1 (6 bases). The CDR3 sequence is 14 residues long. Germline CDR1 is PRHDT and CDR2 is FYEKMQ (reference sequence). The V and J ends lost 0 bases and 6 bases respectively, with 12 bases between them.

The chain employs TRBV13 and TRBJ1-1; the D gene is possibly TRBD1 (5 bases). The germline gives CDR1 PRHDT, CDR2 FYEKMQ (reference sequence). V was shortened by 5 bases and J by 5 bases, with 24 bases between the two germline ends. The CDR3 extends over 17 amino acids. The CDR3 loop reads CASSPSPQGQLATEAFF. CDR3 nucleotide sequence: TGTGCCAGCAGCCCTTCCCCGCAGGGCCAGTTGGCGACTGAAGCTTTCTTT. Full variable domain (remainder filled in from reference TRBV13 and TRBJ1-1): AAGVIQSPRHLIKEKRETATLKCYPIPRHDTVYWYQQGPGQDPQFLISFYEKMQSDKGSIPDRFSAQQFSDYHSELNMSSLELGDSALYFCASSPSPQGQLATEAFFGQGTRLTVV.

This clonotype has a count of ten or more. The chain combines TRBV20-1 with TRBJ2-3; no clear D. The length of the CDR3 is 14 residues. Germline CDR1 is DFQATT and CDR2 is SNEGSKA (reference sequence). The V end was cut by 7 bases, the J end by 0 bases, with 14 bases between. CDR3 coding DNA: TGCAGTGTTTTGCTTCTGACCAGCACAGATACGCAGTATTTT. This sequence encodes CSVLLLTSTDTQYF.

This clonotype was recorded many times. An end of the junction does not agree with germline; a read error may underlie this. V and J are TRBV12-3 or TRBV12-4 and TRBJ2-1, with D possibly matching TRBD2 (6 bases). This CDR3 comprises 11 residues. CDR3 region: CASSLRLATLF. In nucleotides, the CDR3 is TGTGCCAGCAGTTTGCGGCTAGCGACCTTATTC.

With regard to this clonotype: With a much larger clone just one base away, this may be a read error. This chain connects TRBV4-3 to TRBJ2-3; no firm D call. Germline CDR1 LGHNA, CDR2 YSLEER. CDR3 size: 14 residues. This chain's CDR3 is CTSSQTPALDTQYF. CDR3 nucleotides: TGCACCAGCAGCCAGACTCCCGCCCTGGATACGCAGTATTTT.

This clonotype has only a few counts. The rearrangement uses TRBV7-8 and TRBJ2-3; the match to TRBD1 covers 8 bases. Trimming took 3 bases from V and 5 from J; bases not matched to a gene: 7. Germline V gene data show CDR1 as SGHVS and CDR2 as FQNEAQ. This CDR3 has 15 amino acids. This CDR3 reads CASSFGQGYRDTQYF. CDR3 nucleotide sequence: TGTGCCAGCAGCTTTGGACAGGGTTATAGAGATACGCAGTATTTT.

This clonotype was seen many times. The CDR3: CASSLDSGQYNEQFF. CDR3 nucleotide sequence: TGTGCCAGCAGCTTGGATTCGGGGCAGTACAATGAGCAGTTCTTC. This chain connects TRBV5-4 to TRBJ2-1, with D possibly called TRBD1 or TRBD2 (5 bases each). The CDR3 runs 15 residues. The germline V gene has CDR1 SGHNT and CDR2 YYREEE (reference sequence). The V and J ends lost 0 bases and 4 bases respectively, with 11 bases between them. Full variable domain (remainder filled in from reference TRBV5-4 and TRBJ2-1): ETGVTQSPTHLIKTRGQQVTLRCSSQSGHNTVSWYQQALGQGPQFIFQYYREEENGRGNFPPRFSGLQFPNYSSELNVNALELDDSALYLCASSLDSGQYNEQFFGPGTRLTVL.

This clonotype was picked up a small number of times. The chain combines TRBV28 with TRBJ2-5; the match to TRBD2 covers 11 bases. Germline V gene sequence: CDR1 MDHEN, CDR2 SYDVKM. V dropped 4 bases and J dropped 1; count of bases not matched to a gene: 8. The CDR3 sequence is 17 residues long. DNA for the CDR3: TGTGCCAGCAGTTCGCGGGCTAGCGGGAGGTTCCAAGAGACCCAGTACTTC. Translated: CASSSRASGRFQETQYF.

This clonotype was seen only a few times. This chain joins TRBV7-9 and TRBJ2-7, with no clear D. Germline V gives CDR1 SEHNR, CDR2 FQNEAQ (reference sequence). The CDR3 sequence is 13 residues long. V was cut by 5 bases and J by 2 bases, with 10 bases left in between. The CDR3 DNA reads TGTGCCAGCAGCCCCCAGACGGCCTACGAGCAGTACTTC. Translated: CASSPQTAYEQYF.